Each of the 3 T cell receptor beta chains below was sequenced from the same sample in a study of blood T cell repertoires in COVID-19. Data came from immunoSEQ multiplex PCR; TCRdb stores just in-frame clones and leaves some out. The table records nearly 250,000 clones, 65% to 90% of them present only once. Source material: PBMCs or T cells enriched from blood (not recorded which). The receptor set was obtained from a woman aged 45-65 years with acute COVID-19.

The chain links TRBV7-2 to TRBJ2-7, with D perhaps TRBD2 (6 bases). The CDR3 is made up of 15 amino acids. Trimming pared 1 base from V and 1 base from J, leaving 11 bases between. Germline CDR1 SGHTA, CDR2 FQGNSA. CDR3 sequence: CASSLEAGTSYEQYF. The CDR3 nucleotides read TGTGCCAGCAGCTTAGAGGCGGGGACTTCCTACGAGCAGTACTTC.

As to this clone: The same CDR3 arises from other DNA sequences in this sample as well. The genes are TRBV5-1 and TRBJ1-4; no reliable D call. Deletions cut 5 bases from V and 0 bases from J, with 8 bases between. The germline gives CDR1 SGHRS, CDR2 YFSETQ. The CDR3 is 14 residues long. Written as DNA, the CDR3 is TGCGCCAGCAGTCCGGGAGCAACTAATGAAAAACTGTTTTTT. Its protein is CASSPGATNEKLFF.

The chain is built from TRBV27 and TRBJ2-1; 7 bases line up with TRBD2. Germline lookup yields CDR1 MNHEY and CDR2 SMNVEV (reference sequence). The J segment lost 4 bases and the V segment lost 5 bases, leaving 8 bases of the junction unmatched. This CDR3 region has 15 residues. The CDR3 DNA is TGTGCCAGCAGTATCTCCGGGACTAAGTACAATGAGCAGTTCTTC. Translating gives CASSISGTKYNEQFF.